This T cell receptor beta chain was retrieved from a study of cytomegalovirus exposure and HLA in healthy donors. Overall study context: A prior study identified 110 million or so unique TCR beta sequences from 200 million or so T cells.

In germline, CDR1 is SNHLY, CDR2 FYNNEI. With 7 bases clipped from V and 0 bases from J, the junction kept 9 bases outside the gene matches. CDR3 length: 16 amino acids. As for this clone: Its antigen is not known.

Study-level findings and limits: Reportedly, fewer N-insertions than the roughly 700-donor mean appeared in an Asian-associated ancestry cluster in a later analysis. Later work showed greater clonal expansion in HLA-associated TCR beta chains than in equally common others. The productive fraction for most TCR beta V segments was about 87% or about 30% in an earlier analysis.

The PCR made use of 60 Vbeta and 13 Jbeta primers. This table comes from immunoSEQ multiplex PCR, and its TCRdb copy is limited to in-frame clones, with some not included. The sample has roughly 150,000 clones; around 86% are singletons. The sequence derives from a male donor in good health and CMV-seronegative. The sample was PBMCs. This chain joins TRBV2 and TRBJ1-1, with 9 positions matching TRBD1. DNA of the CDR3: TGTGCCAGCACCGGGCCGGGACAGGGTTTGAACACTGAAGCTTTCTTT. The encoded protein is CASTGPGQGLNTEAFF.